A selection of T cell receptor beta chains follows, all from one sample in a study of OX40 agonist ivuxolimab in advanced cancers. The method was immunoSEQ multiplex PCR; TCRdb's version includes in-frame clones alone and lacks a portion of them. This sample yields approximately 70,000 clones, of which just over 85% are seen a single time; about 2.1% belongs to the top ten. This material consisted of CD4+ or CD8+ T cells sorted from blood, taken in a trial of the OX40 agonist ivuxolimab. These receptors came from an adult with an advanced solid tumor such as melanoma, head and neck, liver or kidney cancer. CDR3s include the opening cysteine and the closing phenylalanine or tryptophan. A D gene is named only where the DNA matches it firmly. Only some rows state a clone size, as once, few, many or a class for expanded clones.

j_call | v_call | d_call | clone_size | cdr3_aa | cdr3_nt
TRBJ2-1 | TRBV19 | - | - | CASNGPRSSYNEQFF | TGTGCCAGTAATGGGCCTCGGAGCTCCTACAATGAGCAGTTCTTC
TRBJ1-4 | TRBV4-1 | TRBD1 | few | CASSQEGTVGENEKLFF | TGCGCCAGCAGCCAAGAGGGGACAGTGGGCGAGAATGAAAAACTGTTTTTT
TRBJ2-2 | TRBV5-1 | - | - | CASSPDGRGELFF | TGTGCCAGCAGCCCGGACGGTCGCGGGGAGCTGTTTTTT
TRBJ1-1 | TRBV5-1 | - | - | CASSLGPGVNTEAFF | TGCGCCAGCAGCTTGGGACCGGGAGTGAACACTGAAGCTTTCTTT
TRBJ2-5 | TRBV2 | TRBD2 | - | CASSYGSGGEETQYF | TGTGCCAGCAGTTATGGGAGCGGGGGGGAAGAGACCCAGTACTTC
TRBJ2-5 | TRBV2 | - | - | CATRQESGEEETQYF | TGTGCCACCAGGCAAGAGTCGGGGGAGGAAGAGACCCAGTACTTC
TRBJ2-3 | TRBV5-1 | - | - | CASSLGGTDTQYF | TGCGCCAGCAGCTTGGGAGGGACAGATACGCAGTATTTT
TRBJ2-2 | TRBV10-3 | TRBD1 | once | CATRPDRGPGELFF | TGTGCCACCCGGCCGGACAGGGGGCCAGGGGAGCTGTTTTTT
TRBJ2-5 | TRBV2 | - | - | CASAQIVGEQETQYF | TGTGCCAGCGCCCAAATCGTCGGGGAACAAGAGACCCAGTACTTC
TRBJ2-7 | TRBV5-1 | - | - | CASSLRREGPYEQYF | TGCGCCAGCAGCTTGAGAAGGGAAGGGCCCTACGAGCAGTACTTC
TRBJ2-7 | TRBV4-3 | - | - | CASSQDFSQRREQYF | TGCGCCAGCAGCCAAGATTTTTCTCAGCGTCGGGAGCAGTACTTC
TRBJ2-5 | TRBV7-8 | - | - | CASSIQETQYF | TGTGCCAGCAGTATACAAGAGACCCAGTACTTC
TRBJ2-1 | TRBV11-2 | - | - | CASSLDRHNEQFF | TGTGCCAGCAGCTTAGATCGACACAATGAGCAGTTCTTC
TRBJ2-1 | TRBV6-6 | - | - | CASSYPTASSYNEQFF | TGTGCCAGCAGTTACCCCACGGCGAGCTCCTACAATGAGCAGTTCTTC
TRBJ1-1 | TRBV5-1 | - | - | CASSFLVGTEAFF | TGCGCCAGCAGCTTTTTAGTTGGGACTGAAGCTTTCTTT
TRBJ2-7 | TRBV25-1 | - | - | CASSGQVYEQYF | TGTGCCAGCAGTGGACAGGTGTACGAGCAGTACTTC
TRBJ2-3 | TRBV11-2 | TRBD2 | once | CASSLGGLAGGITDTQYF | TGTGCCAGCAGCTTAGGAGGACTAGCGGGAGGGATCACAGATACGCAGTATTTT
TRBJ2-1 | TRBV10-1 | TRBD1 | - | CASSRDRVGEQFF | TGCGCCAGCAGTAGGGACAGGGTGGGGGAGCAGTTCTTC
TRBJ2-3 | TRBV6-1 | - | - | CASSERWAGRGTDTQYF | TGTGCCAGCAGTGAGAGGTGGGCAGGGCGGGGCACAGATACGCAGTATTTT
TRBJ2-5 | TRBV5-1 | - | - | CASSLEGSETQYF | TGCGCCAGCAGCTTGGAGGGGTCGGAGACCCAGTACTTC
TRBJ2-7 | TRBV4-2 | - | - | CASSQASGDWEEQYF | TGTGCCAGCAGCCAAGCGTCAGGGGACTGGGAGGAGCAGTACTTC
TRBJ2-1 | TRBV7-9 | - | few | CASLRDGEQFF | TGTGCCAGCCTTCGTGATGGGGAGCAGTTCTTC
TRBJ2-1 | TRBV6-1 | - | - | CASSEALSRTAGSEFF | TGTGCCAGCAGTGAAGCGCTTTCAAGGACGGCCGGGAGCGAGTTCTTC
TRBJ1-1 | TRBV28 | - | once | CASSGGGYIATEAFF | TGTGCCAGCAGTGGGGGTGGGTATATAGCGACTGAAGCTTTCTTT
TRBJ2-7 | TRBV4-1 | TRBD1 | - | CASSQEAGTGSLYEQYF | TGCGCCAGCAGCCAAGAGGCCGGGACAGGGTCCCTTTACGAGCAGTACTTC
TRBJ1-2 | TRBV5-1 | TRBD1 | - | CASSQSGQGVFGYTF | TGCGCCAGCAGCCAGAGCGGGCAGGGGGTTTTTGGCTACACCTTC
TRBJ2-1 | TRBV19 | TRBD2 | - | CASSRMRGGIDEQFF | TGTGCCAGTAGTAGAATGCGGGGGGGTATCGATGAGCAGTTCTTC
TRBJ1-2 | TRBV5-4 | - | - | CASSFGGTNYGYTF | TGTGCCAGCAGCTTCGGAGGCACTAACTATGGCTACACCTTC
TRBJ1-1 | TRBV7-9 | - | - | CASSYKTVNTEAFF | TGTGCCAGCAGTTATAAGACAGTGAACACTGAAGCTTTCTTT
TRBJ1-4 | TRBV28 | TRBD1 | - | CASTETGTGEEKLFF | TGTGCCAGCACCGAAACCGGGACAGGGGAGGAAAAACTGTTTTTT
TRBJ1-1 | TRBV28 | - | - | CASSLWGSGAAEAFF | TGTGCCAGCAGTTTATGGGGGTCGGGGGCGGCTGAAGCTTTCTTT
TRBJ1-5 | TRBV6-5 | TRBD1 | - | CASSFQGAKGQPQHF | TGTGCCAGCAGTTTCCAGGGGGCGAAGGGTCAGCCCCAGCATTTT
TRBJ2-5 | TRBV7-8 | - | - | CASRPGGLETQYF | TGTGCCAGCAGACCCGGGGGGCTGGAGACCCAGTACTTC
TRBJ2-1 | TRBV4-1 | - | - | CASSPSGEMNNEQFF | TGCGCCAGCAGCCCATCAGGGGAGATGAACAATGAGCAGTTCTTC
TRBJ1-1 | TRBV10-3 | - | - | CAISTHGTLNTEAFF | TGTGCCATCAGTACCCACGGGACGTTGAACACTGAAGCTTTCTTT
TRBJ1-2 | TRBV7-2 | - | once | CASSPGPLGGYTF | TGTGCCAGCAGCCCGGGACCCCTGGGTGGCTACACCTTC
TRBJ1-5 | TRBV7-9 | - | - | CASSLNGAQPQHF | TGTGCCAGCAGCTTAAACGGGGCGCAGCCCCAGCATTTT
TRBJ1-2 | TRBV6-1 | - | medium-sized | CASGELTSYGYTF | TGTGCCAGCGGGGAACTGACATCTTATGGCTACACCTTC
TRBJ1-4 | TRBV5-1 | - | - | CASSLDRAPNEKLFF | TGCGCCAGCAGCTTGGACAGGGCCCCTAATGAAAAACTGTTTTTT
TRBJ2-1 | TRBV7-6 | - | - | CASSLLRDTNNEQFF | TGTGCCAGCAGCTTACTCCGGGACACCAACAATGAGCAGTTCTTC
TRBJ2-5 | TRBV5-4 | TRBD2 | - | CASSPAVGTTSGSETQYF | TGTGCCAGCAGCCCCGCCGTGGGAACTACTAGCGGGAGCGAGACCCAGTACTTC
TRBJ1-6 | TRBV21-1 | - | - | CASSLERFCNSPLHF | TGTGCCAGCAGCCTTGAAAGATTCTGTAATTCACCCCTCCACTTT
TRBJ1-1 | TRBV7-8 | TRBD1 | - | CASSLETRQGAGTEAFF | TGTGCCAGCAGTCTCGAGACCCGACAGGGGGCTGGCACTGAAGCTTTCTTT
TRBJ2-7 | TRBV5-4 | - | - | CASSADRTSYEQYF | TGTGCCAGCAGCGCGGACAGAACCTCCTACGAGCAGTACTTC
TRBJ2-7 | TRBV11-2 | - | - | CASSSMDMVIDEQYF | TGTGCCAGCAGCTCAATGGATATGGTCATAGACGAGCAGTACTTC
TRBJ2-1 | TRBV19 | TRBD2 | - | CASSVTGGYNEQFF | TGTGCCAGTAGTGTAACCGGGGGGTACAATGAGCAGTTCTTC
TRBJ1-1 | TRBV10-1 | - | - | CASSEGPRSTEAFF | TGCGCCAGCAGTGAGGGCCCCCGGAGCACTGAAGCTTTCTTT
TRBJ2-1 | TRBV28 | TRBD2 | - | CASLTSGRLREQFF | TGTGCCAGCCTGACTAGCGGGAGATTACGGGAGCAGTTCTTC
TRBJ2-7 | TRBV28 | - | - | CASSFGGSGYEQYF | TGTGCCAGCAGTTTCGGCGGTAGCGGCTACGAGCAGTACTTC
TRBJ1-6 | TRBV4-3 | - | once | CASSQDEFIGSPLHF | TGCGCCAGCAGCCAAGACGAGTTTATCGGTTCACCCCTCCACTTT
TRBJ2-3 | TRBV5-1 | - | - | CASSPVSLDTQYF | TGCGCCAGCAGCCCCGTGTCCCTAGATACGCAGTATTTT
TRBJ2-7 | TRBV2 | TRBD1 | - | CASGRDRDTYEQYF | TGTGCCAGCGGCCGGGACAGGGACACCTACGAGCAGTACTTC
TRBJ2-2 | TRBV30 | - | - | CAWSIPGRGELFF | TGTGCCTGGAGTATACCGGGACGCGGGGAGCTGTTTTTT